This TCR beta chain is from a study of T cell clonality in common variable immunodeficiency. This clone has ten or more counts. Its matching antigen is unknown. The read halts 3 residues ahead of the CDR3 end, with the missing end drawn from the germline J gene. Control and CVID samples contributed equal amounts of genomic DNA. Repertoires were generated with immunoSEQ multiplex PCR, while TCRdb's copy carries only in-frame clones and drops some. The profile covers about 37,000 clones, none occurring a single time. Study outcomes and limitations: Fewer deletions and N-nucleotide insertions were reportedly seen in common variable immunodeficiency TCR beta sequences. CVID subjects shared fewer TCRbeta clones than healthy controls did.

Both groups were predominantly of Caucasian heritage. Germline CDR1 SGHRS, CDR2 YFSETQ. The length of the CDR3 is 14 residues. Specimen: peripheral blood mononuclear cells. The sequence came from a person aged 18 to 69 in good health. The chain couples TRBV5-1 to TRBJ1-4, with D possibly being TRBD1 (6 bases). The covered CDR3 bases are TGCGCCAGCTCTACAGGGAACACAGGCTCACCA. Encoded protein: CASSTGNTGSP. The whole CDR3 sequence is CASSTGNTGSPLFF.